The clone carrying this T cell receptor (beta chain) has just a few counts. The treatment is: oral pan-JAK inhibitor, 5-10 mg twice daily. J was trimmed by 3 bases and V by 4 bases; bases with no gene match: 7. The CDR3 consists of 15 residues. CDR1 and CDR2 from the germline V gene are GTSNPN and SVGIG (reference sequence). The record originates from a study of CD8+ T cells in alopecia areata. Following RNA extraction, reverse transcription yielded cDNA that acted as the sequencing template. The protocol was immunoSEQ multiplex PCR, while the TCRdb copy is restricted to in-frame clones and leaves out a portion. This sample yields 140,000 to 150,000 clones, of which around half are seen a single time; about 16% belongs to the top ten.

This chain uses TRBV30 with TRBJ1-5, with 9 bases aligning to TRBD1. This clonotype originated in a human donor with alopecia areata. This sample comprised CD8+ T cells sorted from blood, obtained at week 4, from a patient treated with tofacitinib. CDR3 nucleotide sequence: TGTGCCTGGAACCCGGGACAGGGCTCCAATCAGCCCCAGCATTTT. Encoded protein: CAWNPGQGSNQPQHF.